The entry that follows covers one TCR beta chain sequence. The CDR3 consists of 17 residues. Trimming stripped 1 base from V and 3 bases from J, with 15 bases between. Germline values: CDR1 SGHVS, CDR2 FQNEAQ. During its preparation, the TCRbeta library received unique molecular identifiers. TCRdb analysed the PCR reads with MiXCR anew, one entry per CDR3 protein. The sample lists roughly 300,000 distinct CDR3 sequences, nearly 10% occurring once. The sample belongs to a study of T-cell reconstitution after alpha-beta-depleted transplantation in children. The sample consisted of PBMCs from the stem cell graft donor, taken from the stem cell graft. The rearrangement uses TRBV7-8 and TRBJ2-2; a weak D match, TRBD2 (6 bases). This clonotype was sampled from a human donor who donated a stem cell graft to a child with SCID. CDR3 loop: CASSLGRLSGDTGELFF. The CDR3 DNA reads as TGTGCCAGCAGCTTAGGGAGACTTTCGGGGGACACCGGGGAGCTGTTTTTT.